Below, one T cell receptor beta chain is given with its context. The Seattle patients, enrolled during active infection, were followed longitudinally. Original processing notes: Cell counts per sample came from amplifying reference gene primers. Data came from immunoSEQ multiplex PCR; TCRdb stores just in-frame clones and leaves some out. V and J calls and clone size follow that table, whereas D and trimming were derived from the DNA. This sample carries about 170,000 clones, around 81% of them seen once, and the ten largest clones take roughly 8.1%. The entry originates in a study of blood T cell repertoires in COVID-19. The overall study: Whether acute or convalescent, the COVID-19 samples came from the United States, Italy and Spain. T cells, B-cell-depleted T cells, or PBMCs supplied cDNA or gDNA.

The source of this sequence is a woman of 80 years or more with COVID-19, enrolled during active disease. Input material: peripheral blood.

The CDR3 region has the DNA TGTGCCAGCAGCGTAGACGAGGGAATCGGTTCACCCCTCCACTTT. Translating gives CASSVDEGIGSPLHF. V usage is TRBV9 and J usage is TRBJ1-6, with D uncertain. The CDR3 contains 15 residues. Deletions cut 0 bases from V and 9 bases from J, with 13 bases between. Germline values: CDR1 SGDLS, CDR2 YYNGEE.